Sequencing of this T cell receptor (beta chain) was carried out in a study of T cell responses to AZD1222 COVID-19 vaccine. General study points: Spike-specific TCR breadth and depth both grew after two AZD1222 doses. Females made up more of the donors, who were largely white British, and clonal diversity may have come out too low.

The method was immunoSEQ multiplex PCR; TCRdb's version includes in-frame clones alone and lacks a portion of them. The profile shows approximately 180,000 clones, 88% of them singletons. This CDR3 region has 17 residues. As for this clone: What it recognizes is unknown.

The specimen comprised peripheral blood, sampled 28 days after the second AZD1222 dose. This receptor was identified in an adult who received the AZD1222 COVID-19 vaccine. V and J are TRBV21-1 and TRBJ2-1; the DNA was not compared with TRBD2, the D call given in the table. TRBV21-1 is recorded as a pseudogene. CDR3 bases: TGTGCCAGCAGCCAAGAAGGCTCTGGCGGAATCTACAATGAGCAGTTCTTC. Residues: CASSQEGSGGIYNEQFF.